A single sample is the source of the 11 T cell receptor beta chains below, sequenced in a study of cytomegalovirus exposure and HLA in healthy donors. Primers for the PCR totalled 60 Vbeta and 13 Jbeta. Sequencing was performed with immunoSEQ multiplex PCR; in TCRdb, only in-frame clones are kept and a portion is missing. The sample lists about 160,000 clones, 60% to 85% seen once, with 1.1% to 1.5% in the top ten. Sequencing used PBMCs. These receptors all come from a woman in her twenties or thirties in good health and CMV-seronegative.

The chain carries TRBV7-9 and TRBJ1-2; 7 nucleotides agree with TRBD1. V gave up 5 bases and J gave up 7 bases; unmatched junction bases: 7. The CDR3 is 13 amino acids. Per germline, CDR1 SEHNR and CDR2 FQNEAQ (reference sequence). CDR3 in amino acids: CASSPQGDLGYTF. Here the CDR3 DNA reads TGTGCCAGCAGCCCCCAGGGGGACCTTGGCTACACCTTC.

The chain has TRBV5-1 and TRBJ2-5; possible D gene TRBD2, 6 bases. The V end lost 5 bases, the J end lost 5 bases, and 16 bases lay between the germline ends. The CDR3 runs to 14 residues. The germline V gene encodes CDR1 SGHRS and CDR2 YFSETQ. The CDR3 region has the DNA TGCGCCAGCAGTCTAGCTAGCGTTGAGGAGACCCAGTACTTC. This translates into CASSLASVEETQYF.

The chain uses TRBV5-1 and TRBJ2-3; D possibly corresponds to TRBD1 (6 bases). Germline lookup yields CDR1 SGHRS and CDR2 YFSETQ. This CDR3 is built from 14 residues. Trimming cost V 2 bases and J 6 bases, with 13 bases left between them. In nucleotides, the CDR3 is TGCGCCAGCAGCTTCAGGGGTGTGGGGGATACGCAGTATTTT. Translation gives CASSFRGVGDTQYF.

This clone was detected only a few times. The chain recombines TRBV19 with TRBJ1-5, with 7 bases lining up with TRBD1. CDR3 length equals 15 residues. The germline V gene encodes CDR1 LNHDA and CDR2 SQIVND (reference sequence). Losses at the gene ends were 6 bases for V and 3 bases for J; bases not matched to a gene: 8. CDR3 nucleotide sequence: TGTGCCAGTAGACCTAGGGGGCCCCCCAATCAGCCCCAGCATTTT. Protein sequence: CASRPRGPPNQPQHF.

The J gene is TRBJ1-1, the V gene TRBV14, with 7 nucleotides matching TRBD1. Germline CDR1 is SGHDN and CDR2 is FVKESK. The CDR3 is made up of 16 amino acids. V lost 3 bases and J lost 1; bases outside the gene matches: 8. CDR3 protein: CASSHSGGGWNTEAFF. In DNA form, the CDR3 reads TGTGCCAGCAGCCATTCCGGAGGGGGCTGGAACACTGAAGCTTTCTTT.

This sequence joins TRBV6-5 and TRBJ1-1; 8 bases are shared with TRBD1. The junction had 7 bases not matched to a gene; V was cut back by 3 bases and J by 4 bases. This CDR3 has 15 amino acids. Germline V gene lookup returns CDR1 MNHEY and CDR2 SVGAGI. CDR3 amino acids: CASSYPGQGGTEAFF. DNA for the CDR3: TGTGCCAGCAGTTATCCAGGACAGGGCGGCACTGAAGCTTTCTTT.

The genes are TRBV5-1 and TRBJ1-4; D possibly corresponds to TRBD1 (6 bases). This CDR3 contains 17 residues. V lost 4 bases and J lost 0, with 16 bases in between. CDR1 and CDR2 from the germline V gene are SGHRS and YFSETQ. This CDR3 reads CASSHGRDTATNEKLFF. CDR3 bases: TGCGCCAGCAGCCACGGCCGGGACACCGCAACTAATGAAAAACTGTTTTTT.

This chain uses TRBV27 with TRBJ2-2; 10 bases map to TRBD1. Looked up from germline, CDR1 is MNHEY and CDR2 is SMNVEV (reference sequence). V dropped 3 bases and J dropped 5; count of bases not matched to a gene: 6. This CDR3 spans 16 amino acids. The CDR3 DNA follows: TGTGCCAGCAGTTTGCCGGGACAGGGGACAACCGGGGAGCTGTTTTTT. Its protein is CASSLPGQGTTGELFF.

The V call is TRBV11-2, the J call TRBJ1-4; 8 bases are a match to TRBD1. Per the germline V gene, CDR1 is SGHAT and CDR2 is FQNNGV. With 3 bases clipped from V and 8 bases from J, the junction kept 5 bases outside the gene matches. CDR3 length: 14 amino acids. The CDR3 protein is CASSFGQGTEKLFF. The CDR3 nucleotides read TGTGCCAGCAGCTTCGGACAGGGAACGGAAAAACTGTTTTTT.

The V gene is TRBV15, the J gene TRBJ2-7, with 7 bases lining up with TRBD2. Germline V lookup: CDR1 LNHNV, CDR2 YYDKDF (reference sequence). There are 16 residues in the CDR3. J was trimmed by 0 bases and V by 5 bases; bases with no gene match: 10. CDR3 region: CATSPEGAGSSYEQYF. CDR3 nucleotides: TGTGCCACCAGCCCAGAAGGAGCGGGGAGCTCCTACGAGCAGTACTTC.

J is TRBJ2-7 and V is TRBV11-2, with D possibly being TRBD1 (5 bases). The V end lost 0 bases, the J end lost 1 base, and 10 bases lay between the germline ends. The CDR3 has 15 amino acids. CDR1 is SGHAT and CDR2 is FQNNGV in the germline V gene. The CDR3: CASSLDGAPSYEQYF. The CDR3 DNA reads as TGTGCCAGCAGCTTAGATGGGGCACCGTCCTACGAGCAGTACTTC.